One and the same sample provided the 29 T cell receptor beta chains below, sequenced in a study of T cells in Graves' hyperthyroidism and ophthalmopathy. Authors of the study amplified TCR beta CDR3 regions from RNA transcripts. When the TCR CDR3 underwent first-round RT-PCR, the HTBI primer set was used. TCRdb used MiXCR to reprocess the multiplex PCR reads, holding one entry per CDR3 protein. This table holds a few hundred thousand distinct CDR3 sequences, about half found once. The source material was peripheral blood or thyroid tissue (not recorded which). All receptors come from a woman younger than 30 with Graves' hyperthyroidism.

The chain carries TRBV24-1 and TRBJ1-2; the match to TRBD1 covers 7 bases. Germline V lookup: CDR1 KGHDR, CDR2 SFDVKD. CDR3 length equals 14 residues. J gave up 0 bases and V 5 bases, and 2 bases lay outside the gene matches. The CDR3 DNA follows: TGTGCCACCAGTGGACAGGGTCCTAACTATGGCTACACCTTC. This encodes CATSGQGPNYGYTF.

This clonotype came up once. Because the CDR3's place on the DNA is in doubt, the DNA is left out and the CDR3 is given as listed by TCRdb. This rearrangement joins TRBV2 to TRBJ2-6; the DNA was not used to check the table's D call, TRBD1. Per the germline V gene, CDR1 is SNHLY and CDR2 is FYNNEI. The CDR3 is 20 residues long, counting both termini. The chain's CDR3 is CASSGQGGSPLHFGANVLTF.

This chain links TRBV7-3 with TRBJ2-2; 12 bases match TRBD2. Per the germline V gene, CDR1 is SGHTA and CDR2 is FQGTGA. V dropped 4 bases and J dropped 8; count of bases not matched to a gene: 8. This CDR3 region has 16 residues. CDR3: CASSWASGRAFGELFF. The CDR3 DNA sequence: TGTGCCAGCAGCTGGGCTAGCGGGAGGGCCTTTGGGGAGCTGTTTTTT.

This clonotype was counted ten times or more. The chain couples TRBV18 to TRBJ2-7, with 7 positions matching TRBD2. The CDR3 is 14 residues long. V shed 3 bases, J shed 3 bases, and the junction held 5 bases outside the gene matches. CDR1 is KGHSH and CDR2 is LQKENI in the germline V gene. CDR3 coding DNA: TGTGCCAGCTCACCGCTAGCGGCGTTCTACGAGCAGTACTTC. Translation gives CASSPLAAFYEQYF.

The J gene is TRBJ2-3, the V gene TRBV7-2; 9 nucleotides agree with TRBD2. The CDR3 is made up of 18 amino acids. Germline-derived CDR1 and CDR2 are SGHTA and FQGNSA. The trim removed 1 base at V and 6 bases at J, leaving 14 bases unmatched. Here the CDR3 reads CASSLVPLSGRVVDTQYF. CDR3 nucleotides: TGTGCCAGCAGCTTAGTACCCCTTAGCGGGAGAGTTGTGGATACGCAGTATTTT. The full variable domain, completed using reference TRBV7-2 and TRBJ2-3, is GAGVSQSPSNKVTEKGKDVELRCDPISGHTALYWYRQSLGQGLEFLIYFQGNSAPDKSGLPSDRFSAERTGGSVSTLTIQRTQQEDSAVYLCASSLVPLSGRVVDTQYFGPGTRLTVL.

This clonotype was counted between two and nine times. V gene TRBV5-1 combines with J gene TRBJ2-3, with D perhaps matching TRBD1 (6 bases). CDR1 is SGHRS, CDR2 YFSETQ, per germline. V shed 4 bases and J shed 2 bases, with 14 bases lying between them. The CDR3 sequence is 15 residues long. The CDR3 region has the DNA TGCGCCAGCAGCGCTCTTGGACAGTCCACAGATACGCAGTATTTT. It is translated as CASSALGQSTDTQYF.

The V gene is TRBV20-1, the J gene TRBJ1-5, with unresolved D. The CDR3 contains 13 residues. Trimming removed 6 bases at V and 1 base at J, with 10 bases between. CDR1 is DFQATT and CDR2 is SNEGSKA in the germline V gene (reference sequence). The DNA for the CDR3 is TGCAGTGCGTCTGGTGTCAGCAATCAGCCCCAGCATTTT. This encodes CSASGVSNQPQHF.

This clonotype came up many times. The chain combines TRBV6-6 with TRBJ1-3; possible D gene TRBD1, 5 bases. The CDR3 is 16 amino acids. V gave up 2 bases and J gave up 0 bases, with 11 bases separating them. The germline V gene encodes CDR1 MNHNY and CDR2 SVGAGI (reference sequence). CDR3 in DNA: TGTGCCAGCAGTTACACGGGGCTCGTCTCTGGAAACACCATATATTTT. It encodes CASSYTGLVSGNTIYF.

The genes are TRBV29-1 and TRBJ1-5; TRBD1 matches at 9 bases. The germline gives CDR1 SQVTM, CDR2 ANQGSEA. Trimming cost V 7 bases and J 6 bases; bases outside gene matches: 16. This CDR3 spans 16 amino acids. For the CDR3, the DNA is TGCAGCGCGCGGACAGGGGACTCGGGGGTCCTTCAGCCCCAGCATTTT. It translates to CSARTGDSGVLQPQHF. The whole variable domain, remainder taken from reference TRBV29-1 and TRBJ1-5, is SAVISQKPSRDICQRGTSLTIQCQVDSQVTMMFWYRQQPGQSLTLIATANQGSEATYESGFVIDKFPISRPNLTFSTLTVSNMSPEDSSIYLCSARTGDSGVLQPQHFGDGTRLSIL.

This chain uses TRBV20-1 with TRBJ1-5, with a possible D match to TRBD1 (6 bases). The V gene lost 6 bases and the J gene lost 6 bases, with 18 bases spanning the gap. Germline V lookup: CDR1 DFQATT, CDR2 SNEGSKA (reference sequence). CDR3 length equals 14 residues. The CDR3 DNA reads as TGCAGTGCGGGAGGTGGAGGGGGTGGTCAGCCCCAGCATTTT. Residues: CSAGGGGGGQPQHF.

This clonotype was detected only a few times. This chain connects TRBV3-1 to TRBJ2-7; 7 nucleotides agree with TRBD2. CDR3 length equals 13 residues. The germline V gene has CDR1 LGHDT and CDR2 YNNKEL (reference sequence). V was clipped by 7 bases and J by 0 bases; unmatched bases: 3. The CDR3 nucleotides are TGTGCCAGCATCGCTAGCGGCTCCTACGAGCAGTACTTC. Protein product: CASIASGSYEQYF.

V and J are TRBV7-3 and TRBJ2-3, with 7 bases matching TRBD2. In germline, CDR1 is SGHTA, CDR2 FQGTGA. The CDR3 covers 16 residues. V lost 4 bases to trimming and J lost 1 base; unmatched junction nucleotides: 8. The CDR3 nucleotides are TGTGCCAGCAGCTCTAAAGGAACTAGCGGCACAGATACGCAGTATTTT. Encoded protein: CASSSKGTSGTDTQYF.

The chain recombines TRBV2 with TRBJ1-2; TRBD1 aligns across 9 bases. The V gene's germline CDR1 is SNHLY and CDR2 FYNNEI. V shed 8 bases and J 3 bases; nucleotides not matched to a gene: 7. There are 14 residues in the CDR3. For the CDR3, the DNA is TGTGCCAGCCTCCACGACAGGGGGGACTATGGCTACACCTTC. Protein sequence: CASLHDRGDYGYTF. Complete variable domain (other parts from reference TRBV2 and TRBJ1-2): EPEVTQTPSHQVTQMGQEVILRCVPISNHLYFYWYRQILGQKVEFLVSFYNNEISEKSEIFDDQFSVERPDGSNFTLKIRSTKLEDSAMYFCASLHDRGDYGYTFGSGTRLTVV.

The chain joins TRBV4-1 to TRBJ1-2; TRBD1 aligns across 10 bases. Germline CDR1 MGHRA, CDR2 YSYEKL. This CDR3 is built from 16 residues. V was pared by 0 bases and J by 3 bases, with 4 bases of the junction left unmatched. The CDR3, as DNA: TGCGCCAGCAGCCAAGAAACGGGGACAGGGGACTATGGCTACACCTTC. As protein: CASSQETGTGDYGYTF.

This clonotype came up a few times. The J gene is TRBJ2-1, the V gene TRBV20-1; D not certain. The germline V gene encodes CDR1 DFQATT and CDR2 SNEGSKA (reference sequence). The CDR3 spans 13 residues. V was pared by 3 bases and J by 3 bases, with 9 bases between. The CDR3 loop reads CSARPRYYNEQFF. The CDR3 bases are TGCAGTGCTAGGCCGCGATACTACAATGAGCAGTTCTTC.

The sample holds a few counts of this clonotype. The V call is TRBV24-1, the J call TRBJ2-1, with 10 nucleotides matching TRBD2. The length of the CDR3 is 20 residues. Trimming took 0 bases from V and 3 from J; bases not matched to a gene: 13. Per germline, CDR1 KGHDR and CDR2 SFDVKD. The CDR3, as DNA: TGTGCCACCAGTGATTTGAGGAGCGGGAGGGCCACATCAAGCTACAATGAGCAGTTCTTC. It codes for CATSDLRSGRATSSYNEQFF.

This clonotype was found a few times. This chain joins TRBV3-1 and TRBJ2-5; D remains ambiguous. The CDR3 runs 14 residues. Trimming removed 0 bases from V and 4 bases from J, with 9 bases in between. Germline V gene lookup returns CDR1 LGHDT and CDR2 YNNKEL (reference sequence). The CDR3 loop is CASSQDFRGETQYF. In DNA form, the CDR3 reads TGTGCCAGCAGCCAAGATTTCCGAGGAGAGACCCAGTACTTC.

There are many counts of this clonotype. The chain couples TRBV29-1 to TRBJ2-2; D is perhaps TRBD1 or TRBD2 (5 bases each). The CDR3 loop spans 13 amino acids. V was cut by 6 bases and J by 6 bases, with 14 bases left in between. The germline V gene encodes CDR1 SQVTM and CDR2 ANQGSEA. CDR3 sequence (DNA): TGCAGCGTGGGGACCGGGACCCCCGGGGAGCTGTTTTTT. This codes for CSVGTGTPGELFF.

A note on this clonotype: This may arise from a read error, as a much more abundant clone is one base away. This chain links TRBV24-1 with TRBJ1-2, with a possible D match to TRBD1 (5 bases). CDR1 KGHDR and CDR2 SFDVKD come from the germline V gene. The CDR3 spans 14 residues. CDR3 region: CANSELGGGYGYTF. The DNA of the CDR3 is TGTGCCAACAGTGAACTTGGGGGAGGCTATGGCTACACCTTC.

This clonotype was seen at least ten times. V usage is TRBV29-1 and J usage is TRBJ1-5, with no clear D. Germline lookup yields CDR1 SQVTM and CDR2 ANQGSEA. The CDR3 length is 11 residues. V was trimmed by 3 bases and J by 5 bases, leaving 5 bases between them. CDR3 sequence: CSVELHQPQHF. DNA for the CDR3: TGCAGCGTTGAGCTCCATCAGCCCCAGCATTTT.

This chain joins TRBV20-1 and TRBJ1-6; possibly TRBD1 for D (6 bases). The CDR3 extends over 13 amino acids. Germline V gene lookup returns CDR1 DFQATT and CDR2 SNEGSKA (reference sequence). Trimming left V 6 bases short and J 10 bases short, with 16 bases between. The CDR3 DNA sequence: TGCAGTGCCGGAAGGGGGGAAGGATCACCCCTCCACTTT. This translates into CSAGRGEGSPLHF.

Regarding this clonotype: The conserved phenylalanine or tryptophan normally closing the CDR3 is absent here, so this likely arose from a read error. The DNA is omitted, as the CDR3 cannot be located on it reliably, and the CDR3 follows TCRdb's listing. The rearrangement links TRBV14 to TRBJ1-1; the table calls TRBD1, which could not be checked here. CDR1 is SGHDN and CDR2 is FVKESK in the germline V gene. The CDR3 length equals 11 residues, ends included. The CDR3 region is CASSQERGDRG.

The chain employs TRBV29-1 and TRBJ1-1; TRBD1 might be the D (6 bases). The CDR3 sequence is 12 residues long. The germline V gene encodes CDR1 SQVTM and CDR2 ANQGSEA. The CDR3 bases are TGCAGTGTCGGGACAATGAACACTGAAGCTTTCTTT. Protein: CSVGTMNTEAFF.

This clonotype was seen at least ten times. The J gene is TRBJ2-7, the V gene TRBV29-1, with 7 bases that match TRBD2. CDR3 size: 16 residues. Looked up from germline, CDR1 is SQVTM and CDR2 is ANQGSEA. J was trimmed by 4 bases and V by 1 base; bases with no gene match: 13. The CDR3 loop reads CSVEANFPSGPYEQYF. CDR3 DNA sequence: TGCAGCGTTGAAGCCAACTTCCCTAGCGGCCCTTACGAGCAGTACTTC.

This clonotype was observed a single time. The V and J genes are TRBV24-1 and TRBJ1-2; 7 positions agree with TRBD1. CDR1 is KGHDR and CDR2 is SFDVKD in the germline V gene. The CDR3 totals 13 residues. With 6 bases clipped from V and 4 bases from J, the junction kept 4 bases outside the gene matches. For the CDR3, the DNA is TGTGCCACCAGTATGGGGGACAGCTATGGCTACACCTTC. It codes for CATSMGDSYGYTF.

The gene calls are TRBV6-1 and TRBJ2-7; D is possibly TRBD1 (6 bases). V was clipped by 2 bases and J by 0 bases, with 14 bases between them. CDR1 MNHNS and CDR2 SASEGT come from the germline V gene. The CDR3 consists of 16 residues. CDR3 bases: TGTGCCAGCAGTGAAAGCCCCGGGACACACTCCTACGAGCAGTACTTC. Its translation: CASSESPGTHSYEQYF.

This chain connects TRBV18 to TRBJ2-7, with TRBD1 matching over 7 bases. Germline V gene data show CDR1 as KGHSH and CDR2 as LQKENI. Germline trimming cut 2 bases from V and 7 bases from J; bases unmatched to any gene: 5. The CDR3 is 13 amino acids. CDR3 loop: CASSPLDRSEQYF. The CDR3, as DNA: TGTGCCAGCTCACCATTGGACAGGTCTGAGCAGTACTTC. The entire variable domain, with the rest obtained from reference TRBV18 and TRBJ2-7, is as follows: NAGVMQNPRHLVRRRGQEARLRCSPMKGHSHVYWYRQLPEEGLKFMVYLQKENIIDESGMPKERFSAEFPKEGPSILRIQQVVRGDSAAYFCASSPLDRSEQYFGPGTRLTVT.

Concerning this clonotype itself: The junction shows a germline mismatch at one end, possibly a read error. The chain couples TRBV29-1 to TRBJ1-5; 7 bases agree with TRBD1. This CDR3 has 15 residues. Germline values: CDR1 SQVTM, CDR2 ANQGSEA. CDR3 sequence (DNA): TGCAGCGATTATACAGGGGACAGATCCAATCAGTCCCAGCATTTT. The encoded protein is CSDYTGDRSNQSQHF.

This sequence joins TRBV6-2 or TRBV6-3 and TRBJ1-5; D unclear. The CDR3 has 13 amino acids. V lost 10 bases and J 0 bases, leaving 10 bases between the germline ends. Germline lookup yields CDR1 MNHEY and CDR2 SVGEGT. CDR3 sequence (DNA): TGTGCCACCACCGGGGATAGCAATCAGCCCCAGCATTTT. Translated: CATTGDSNQPQHF.